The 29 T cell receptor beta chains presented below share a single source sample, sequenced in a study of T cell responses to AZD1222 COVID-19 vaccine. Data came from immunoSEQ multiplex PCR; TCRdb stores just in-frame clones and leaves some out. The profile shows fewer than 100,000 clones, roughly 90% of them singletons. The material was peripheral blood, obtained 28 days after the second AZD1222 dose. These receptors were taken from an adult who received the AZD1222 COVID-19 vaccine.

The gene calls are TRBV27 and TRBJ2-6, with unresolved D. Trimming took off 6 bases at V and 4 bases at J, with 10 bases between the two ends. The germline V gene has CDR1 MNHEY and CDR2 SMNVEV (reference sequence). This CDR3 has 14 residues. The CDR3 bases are TGTGCCAGCAGGATCGATACAGGGGCCAACGTCCTGACTTTC. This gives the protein CASRIDTGANVLTF.

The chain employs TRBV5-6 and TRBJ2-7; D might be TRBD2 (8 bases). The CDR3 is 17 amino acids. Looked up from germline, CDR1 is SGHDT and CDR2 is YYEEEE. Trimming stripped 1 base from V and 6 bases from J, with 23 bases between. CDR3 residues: CASSLLTGVPGGSEQYF. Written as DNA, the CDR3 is TGTGCCAGCAGCTTGTTAACAGGGGTTCCGGGGGGGTCCGAGCAGTACTTC.

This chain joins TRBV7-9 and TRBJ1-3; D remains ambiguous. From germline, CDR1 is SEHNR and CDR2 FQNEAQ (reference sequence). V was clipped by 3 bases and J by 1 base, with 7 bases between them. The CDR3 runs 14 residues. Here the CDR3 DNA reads TGTGCCAGCAGCTTTGGAACTTCTGGAAACACCATATATTTT. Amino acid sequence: CASSFGTSGNTIYF.

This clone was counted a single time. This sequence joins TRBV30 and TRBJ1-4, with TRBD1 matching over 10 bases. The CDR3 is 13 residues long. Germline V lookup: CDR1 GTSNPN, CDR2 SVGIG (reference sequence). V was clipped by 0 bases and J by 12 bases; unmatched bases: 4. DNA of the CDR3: TGTGCCTGGAGTGTGGACAGGGGGGATGAACTGTTTTTT. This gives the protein CAWSVDRGDELFF. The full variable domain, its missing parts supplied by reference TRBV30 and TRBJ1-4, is SQTIHQWPATLVQPVGSPLSLECTVEGTSNPNLYWYRQAAGRGLQLLFYSVGIGQISSEVPQNLSASRPQDRQFILSSKKLLLSDSGFYLCAWSVDRGDELFFGSGTQLSVL.

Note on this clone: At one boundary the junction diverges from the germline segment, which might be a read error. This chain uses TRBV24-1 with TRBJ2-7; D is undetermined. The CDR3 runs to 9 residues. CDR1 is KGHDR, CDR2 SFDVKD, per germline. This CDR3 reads CATSSGQSF. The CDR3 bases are TGTGCCACCAGTTCGGGCCAGAGTTTC.

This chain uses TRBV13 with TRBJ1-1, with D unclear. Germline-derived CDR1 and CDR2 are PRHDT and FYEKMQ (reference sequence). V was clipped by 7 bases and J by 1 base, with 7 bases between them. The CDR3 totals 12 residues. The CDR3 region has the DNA TGTGCCAGCACCTTGGAGAACACTGAAGCTTTCTTT. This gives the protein CASTLENTEAFF.

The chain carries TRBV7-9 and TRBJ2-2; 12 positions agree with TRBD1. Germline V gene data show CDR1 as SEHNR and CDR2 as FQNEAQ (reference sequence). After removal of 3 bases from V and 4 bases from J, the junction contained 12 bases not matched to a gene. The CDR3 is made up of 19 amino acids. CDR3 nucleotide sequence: TGTGCCAGCAGCTTCCCCCCGAGGGACAGGGGGCATGGCACCGGGGAGCTGTTTTTT. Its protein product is CASSFPPRDRGHGTGELFF.

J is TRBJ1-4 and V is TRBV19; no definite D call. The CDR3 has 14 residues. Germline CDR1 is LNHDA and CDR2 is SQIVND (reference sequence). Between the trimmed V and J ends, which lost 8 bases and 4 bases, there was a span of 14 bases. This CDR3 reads CASAKADLNEKLFF. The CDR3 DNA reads TGTGCCAGTGCCAAGGCAGACCTTAATGAAAAACTGTTTTTT.

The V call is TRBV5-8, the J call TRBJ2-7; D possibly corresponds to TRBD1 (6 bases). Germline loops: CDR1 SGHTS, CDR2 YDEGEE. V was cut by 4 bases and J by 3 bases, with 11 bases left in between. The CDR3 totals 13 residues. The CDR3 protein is CASSRDRNYEQYF. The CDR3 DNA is TGTGCCAGCAGCCGCGACAGGAACTACGAGCAGTACTTC.

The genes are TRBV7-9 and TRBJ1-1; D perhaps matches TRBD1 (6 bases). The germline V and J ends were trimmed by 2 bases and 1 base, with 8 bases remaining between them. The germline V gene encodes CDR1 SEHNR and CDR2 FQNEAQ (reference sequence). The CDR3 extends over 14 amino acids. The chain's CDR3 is CASSLSGQNTEAFF. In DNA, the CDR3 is TGTGCCAGCAGCTTATCGGGACAGAACACTGAAGCTTTCTTT. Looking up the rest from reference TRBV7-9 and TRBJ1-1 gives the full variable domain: DTGVSQNPRHKITKRGQNVTFRCDPISEHNRLYWYRQTLGQGPEFLTYFQNEAQLEKSRLLSDRFSAERPKGSFSTLEIQRTEQGDSAMYLCASSLSGQNTEAFFGQGTRLTVV.

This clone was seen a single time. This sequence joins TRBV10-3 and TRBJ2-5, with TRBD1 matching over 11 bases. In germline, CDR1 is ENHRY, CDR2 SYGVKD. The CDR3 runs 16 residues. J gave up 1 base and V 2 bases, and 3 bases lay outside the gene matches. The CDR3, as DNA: TGTGCCATCAGTGAGCTGGGACAGGGGGGCCAAGAGACCCAGTACTTC. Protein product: CAISELGQGGQETQYF.

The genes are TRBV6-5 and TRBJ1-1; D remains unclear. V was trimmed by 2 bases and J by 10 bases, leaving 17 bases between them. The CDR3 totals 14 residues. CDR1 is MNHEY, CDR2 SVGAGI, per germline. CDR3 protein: CASSYTGRLSAAFF. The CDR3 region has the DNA TGTGCCAGCAGTTACACCGGCAGGCTGTCTGCAGCTTTCTTT.

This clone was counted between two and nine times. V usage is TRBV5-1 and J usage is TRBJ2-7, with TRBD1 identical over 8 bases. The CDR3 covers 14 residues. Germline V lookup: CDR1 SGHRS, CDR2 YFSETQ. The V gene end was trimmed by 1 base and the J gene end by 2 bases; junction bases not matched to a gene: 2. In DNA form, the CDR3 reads TGCGCCAGCAGCTTGCGACAGGGGACCTACGAGCAGTACTTC. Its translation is CASSLRQGTYEQYF.

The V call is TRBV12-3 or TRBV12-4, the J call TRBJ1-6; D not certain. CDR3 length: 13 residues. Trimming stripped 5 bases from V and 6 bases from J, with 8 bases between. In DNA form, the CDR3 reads TGTGCCAGCAGTCCAAGAGTTAATTCACCCCTCCACTTT. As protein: CASSPRVNSPLHF.

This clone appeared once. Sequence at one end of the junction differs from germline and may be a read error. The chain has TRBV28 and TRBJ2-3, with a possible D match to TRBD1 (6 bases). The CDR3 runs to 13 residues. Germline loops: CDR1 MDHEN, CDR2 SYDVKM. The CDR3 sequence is CASTLGARDQRRF. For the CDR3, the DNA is TGTGCCAGCACCCTGGGGGCCCGGGACCAGAGACGTTTT.

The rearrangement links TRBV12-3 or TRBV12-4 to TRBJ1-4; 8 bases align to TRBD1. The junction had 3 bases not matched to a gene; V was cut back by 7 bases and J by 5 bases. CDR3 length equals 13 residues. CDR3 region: CASTGQENEKLFF. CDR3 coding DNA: TGTGCCAGCACGGGACAGGAAAATGAAAAACTGTTTTTT.

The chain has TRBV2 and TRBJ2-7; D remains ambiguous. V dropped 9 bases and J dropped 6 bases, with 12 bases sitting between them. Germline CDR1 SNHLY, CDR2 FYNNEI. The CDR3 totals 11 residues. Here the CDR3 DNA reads TGTGCCAGTTTAAGAGTGGGCGAGCAGTACTTC. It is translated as CASLRVGEQYF.

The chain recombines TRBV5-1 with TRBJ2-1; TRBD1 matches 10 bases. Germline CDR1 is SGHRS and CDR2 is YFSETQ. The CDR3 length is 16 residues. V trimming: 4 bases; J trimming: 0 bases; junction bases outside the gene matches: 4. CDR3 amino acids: CASSLRTGGSYNEQFF. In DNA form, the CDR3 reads TGCGCCAGCAGCCTCAGGACAGGGGGCTCCTACAATGAGCAGTTCTTC.

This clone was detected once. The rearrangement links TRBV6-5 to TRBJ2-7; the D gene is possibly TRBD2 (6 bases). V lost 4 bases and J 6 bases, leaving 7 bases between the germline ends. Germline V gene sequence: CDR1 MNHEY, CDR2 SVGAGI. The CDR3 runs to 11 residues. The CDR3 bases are TGTGCCAGCAGTTCGGAGGGCGAGCAGTACTTC. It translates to CASSSEGEQYF.

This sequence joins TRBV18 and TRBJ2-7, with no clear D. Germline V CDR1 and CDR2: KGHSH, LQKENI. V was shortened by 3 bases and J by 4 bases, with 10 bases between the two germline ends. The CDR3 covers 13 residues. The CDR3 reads CASSPAGKYEQYF. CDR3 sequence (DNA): TGTGCCAGCTCACCGGCCGGCAAATACGAGCAGTACTTC.

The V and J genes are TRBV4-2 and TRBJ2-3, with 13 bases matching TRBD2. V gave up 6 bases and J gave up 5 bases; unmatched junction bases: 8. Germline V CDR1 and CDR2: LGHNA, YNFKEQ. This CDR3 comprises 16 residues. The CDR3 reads CASSVTSGGPRDTQYF. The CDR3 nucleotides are TGTGCCAGCAGTGTGACTAGCGGGGGGCCAAGAGATACGCAGTATTTT.

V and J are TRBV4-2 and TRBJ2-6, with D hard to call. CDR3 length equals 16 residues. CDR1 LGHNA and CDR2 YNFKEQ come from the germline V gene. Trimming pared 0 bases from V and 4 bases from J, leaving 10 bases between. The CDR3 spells CASSQDRTGGANVLTF. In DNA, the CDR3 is TGTGCCAGCAGCCAAGATAGAACGGGCGGGGCCAACGTCCTGACTTTC.

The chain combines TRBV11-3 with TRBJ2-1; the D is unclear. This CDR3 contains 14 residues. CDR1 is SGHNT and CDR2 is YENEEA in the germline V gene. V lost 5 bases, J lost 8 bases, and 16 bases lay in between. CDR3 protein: CASSVHSYPDEQFF. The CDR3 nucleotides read TGTGCCAGCAGCGTCCACAGTTACCCGGATGAGCAGTTCTTC.

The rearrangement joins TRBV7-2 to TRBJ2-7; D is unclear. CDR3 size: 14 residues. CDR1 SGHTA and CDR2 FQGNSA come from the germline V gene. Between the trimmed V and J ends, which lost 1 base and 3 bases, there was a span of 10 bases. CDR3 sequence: CASSLVSSYYEQYF. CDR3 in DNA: TGTGCCAGCAGCTTAGTTAGCAGTTACTACGAGCAGTACTTC.

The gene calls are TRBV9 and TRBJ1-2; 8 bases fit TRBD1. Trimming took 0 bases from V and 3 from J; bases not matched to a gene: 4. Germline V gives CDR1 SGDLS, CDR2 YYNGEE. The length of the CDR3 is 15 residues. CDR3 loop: CASSVEDRADYGYTF. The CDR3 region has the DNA TGTGCCAGCAGCGTAGAGGACAGGGCGGACTATGGCTACACCTTC. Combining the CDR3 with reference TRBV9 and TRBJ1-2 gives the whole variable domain DSGVTQTPKHLITATGQRVTLRCSPRSGDLSVYWYQQSLDQGLQFLIQYYNGEERAKGNILERFSAQQFPDLHSELNLSSLELGDSALYFCASSVEDRADYGYTFGSGTRLTVV.

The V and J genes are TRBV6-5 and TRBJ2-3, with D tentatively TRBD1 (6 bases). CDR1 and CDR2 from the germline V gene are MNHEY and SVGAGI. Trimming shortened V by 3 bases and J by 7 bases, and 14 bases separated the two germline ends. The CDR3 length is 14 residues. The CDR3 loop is CASSYSGDTYTQYF. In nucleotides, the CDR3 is TGTGCCAGCAGTTATTCCGGGGACACGTATACGCAGTATTTT.

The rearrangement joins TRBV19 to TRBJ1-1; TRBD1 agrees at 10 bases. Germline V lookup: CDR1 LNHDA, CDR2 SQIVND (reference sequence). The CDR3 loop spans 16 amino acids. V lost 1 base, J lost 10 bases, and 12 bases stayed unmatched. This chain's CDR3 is CASSIARGQGFDGAFF. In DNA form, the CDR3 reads TGTGCCAGTAGTATAGCGAGGGGACAGGGGTTCGACGGAGCTTTCTTT.

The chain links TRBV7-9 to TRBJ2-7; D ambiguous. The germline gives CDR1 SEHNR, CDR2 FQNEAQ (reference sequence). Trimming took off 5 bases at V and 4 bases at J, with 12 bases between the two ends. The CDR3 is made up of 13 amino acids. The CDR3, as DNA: TGTGCCAGCAGCCACCGTGCGGCTTACGAGCAGTACTTC. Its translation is CASSHRAAYEQYF.

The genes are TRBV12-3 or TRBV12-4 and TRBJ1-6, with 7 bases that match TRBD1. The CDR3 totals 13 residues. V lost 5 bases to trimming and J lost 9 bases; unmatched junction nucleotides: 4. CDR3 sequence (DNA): TGTGCCAGCAGTCGCCACAGGGGTTCACCCCTCCACTTT. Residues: CASSRHRGSPLHF.